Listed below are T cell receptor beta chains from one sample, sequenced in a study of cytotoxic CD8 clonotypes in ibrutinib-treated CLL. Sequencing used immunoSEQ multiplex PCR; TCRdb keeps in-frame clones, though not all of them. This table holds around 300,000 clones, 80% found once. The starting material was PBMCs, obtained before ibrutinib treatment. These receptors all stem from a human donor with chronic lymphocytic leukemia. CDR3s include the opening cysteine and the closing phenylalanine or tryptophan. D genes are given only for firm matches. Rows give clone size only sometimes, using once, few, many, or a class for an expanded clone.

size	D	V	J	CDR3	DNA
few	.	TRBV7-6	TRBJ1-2	CASSSLADGGYTF	TGTGCCAGCAGCTCATTAGCCGACGGTGGCTACACCTTC
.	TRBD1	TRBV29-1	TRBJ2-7	CSVWSGQRQYEQYF	TGCAGCGTTTGGTCGGGACAGAGACAATACGAGCAGTACTTC
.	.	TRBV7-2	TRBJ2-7	CASSPSGVNEQYF	TGTGCCAGCAGCCCCTCTGGTGTTAACGAGCAGTACTTC
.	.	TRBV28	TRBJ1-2	CASSFGLTAGYGYTF	TGTGCCAGCAGTTTTGGTCTGACAGCGGGCTATGGCTACACCTTC
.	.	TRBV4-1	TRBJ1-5	CASSQVIFGNQPQHF	TGCGCCAGCAGCCAAGTCATTTTCGGGAATCAGCCCCAGCATTTT
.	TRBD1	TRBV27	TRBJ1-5	CASSLSRTGASQPQHF	TGTGCCAGCAGTTTAAGTCGGACAGGGGCAAGTCAGCCCCAGCATTTT
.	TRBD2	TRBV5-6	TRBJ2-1	CASSLEFLREGQINEQFF	TGTGCCAGCAGCTTGGAGTTTTTGCGGGAGGGCCAGATAAATGAGCAGTTCTTC
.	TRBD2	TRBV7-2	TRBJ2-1	CASSSGTTLYNEQFF	TGTGCCAGCAGCTCCGGGACTACCTTATACAATGAGCAGTTCTTC
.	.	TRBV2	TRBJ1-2	CASSATGLANYGYTF	TGTGCCAGCAGTGCTACAGGGTTAGCTAACTATGGCTACACCTTC
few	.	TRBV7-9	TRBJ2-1	CASSFRLALNEQFF	TGTGCCAGCAGCTTTAGGCTAGCCCTCAATGAGCAGTTCTTC
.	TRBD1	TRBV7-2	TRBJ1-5	CASSLGQGVSNQPQHF	TGTGCCAGCAGCTTAGGACAGGGGGTGAGCAATCAGCCCCAGCATTTT
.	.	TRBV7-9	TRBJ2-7	CASSESYEQYF	TGTGCCAGCAGCGAAAGTTACGAGCAGTACTTC
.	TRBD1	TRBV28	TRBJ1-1	CASTPRGRWDTEAFF	TGTGCCAGCACCCCCAGGGGGAGATGGGACACTGAAGCTTTCTTT
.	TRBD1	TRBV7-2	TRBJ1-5	CASSLAGTGNNQPQHF	TGTGCCAGCAGCTTAGCCGGGACAGGGAACAATCAGCCCCAGCATTTT
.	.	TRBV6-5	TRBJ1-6	CASSYDQANSPLHF	TGTGCCAGCAGTTACGACCAGGCAAATTCACCCCTCCACTTT
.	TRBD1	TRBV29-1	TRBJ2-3	CSVTGTGISDTQYF	TGCAGCGTTACCGGGACAGGGATATCAGATACGCAGTATTTT
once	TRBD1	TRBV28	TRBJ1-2	CASRPQGGSGYTF	TGTGCCAGCAGGCCGCAAGGGGGCTCTGGCTACACCTTC
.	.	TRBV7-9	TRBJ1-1	CASSLYSDGEAFF	TGTGCCAGCAGCTTATACTCGGACGGGGAAGCTTTCTTT
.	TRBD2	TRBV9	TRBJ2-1	CASSERLAGLYNEQFF	TGTGCCAGCAGCGAGAGACTAGCGGGACTATACAATGAGCAGTTCTTC
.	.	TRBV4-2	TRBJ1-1	CASSHGDRQMNTEAFF	TGTGCCAGCAGCCACGGGGACCGACAAATGAACACTGAAGCTTTCTTT
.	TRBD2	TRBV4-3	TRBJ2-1	CASSQVARGLGGGLMHEQFF	TGCGCCAGCAGCCAAGTGGCAAGGGGACTAGGGGGTGGTTTGATGCATGAGCAGTTCTTC
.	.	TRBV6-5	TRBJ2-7	CASRDYNYEQYF	TGTGCCAGCAGGGACTACAACTACGAGCAGTACTTC
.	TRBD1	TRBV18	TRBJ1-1	CASTPGQVFFSVSEAFF	TGTGCCAGCACCCCGGGACAGGTCTTTTTCTCCGTATCAGAAGCTTTCTTT
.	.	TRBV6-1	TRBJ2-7	CASTPPISYEQYF	TGTGCCAGCACCCCACCTATTAGCTACGAGCAGTACTTC
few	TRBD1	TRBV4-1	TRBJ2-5	CASSRGTGDAETQYF	TGCGCCAGCAGCCGCGGGACAGGGGATGCGGAGACCCAGTACTTC
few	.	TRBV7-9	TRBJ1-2	CVSSSGWNYGYTF	TGTGTTAGTTCGTCGGGGTGGAACTATGGCTACACCTTC
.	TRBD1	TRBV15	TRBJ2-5	CAISQGAEETQYF	TGTGCCATATCCCAGGGGGCGGAAGAGACCCAGTACTTC
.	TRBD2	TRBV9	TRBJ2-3	CASSDREGNTDTQYF	TGTGCCAGCAGTGATCGGGAGGGCAACACAGATACGCAGTATTTT
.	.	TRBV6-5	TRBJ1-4	CASSRGWGGNEKLFF	TGTGCCAGCAGCCGGGGCTGGGGTGGTAATGAAAAACTGTTTTTT
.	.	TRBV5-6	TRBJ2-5	CASSLGWGRETQYF	TGTGCCAGCAGCTTGGGATGGGGGCGGGAGACCCAGTACTTC
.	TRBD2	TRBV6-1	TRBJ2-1	CASRASGGYNEQFF	TGTGCCAGCAGAGCTAGCGGGGGCTACAATGAGCAGTTCTTC
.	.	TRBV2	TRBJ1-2	CASSDLVLSREDGYTF	TGTGCCAGCAGTGACTTGGTCTTAAGCAGGGAGGATGGCTACACCTTC
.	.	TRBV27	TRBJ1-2	CASSLSYRNHYGYTF	TGTGCCAGCAGTTTATCGTACAGAAATCACTATGGCTACACCTTC
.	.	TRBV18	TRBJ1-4	CASSPPSVDEKLFF	TGTGCCAGCTCACCACCTTCAGTAGATGAAAAACTGTTTTTT
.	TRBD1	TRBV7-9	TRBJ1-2	CASSLDRVPDRRYGYTF	TGTGCCAGCAGCTTAGACCGAGTGCCGGACAGGCGCTATGGCTACACCTTC
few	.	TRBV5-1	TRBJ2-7	CASSLEATYEQYF	TGCGCCAGCAGCTTGGAGGCAACCTACGAGCAGTACTTC
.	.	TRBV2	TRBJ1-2	CATRSGVNDYGYTF	TGTGCCACTCGATCGGGGGTTAACGACTATGGCTACACCTTC
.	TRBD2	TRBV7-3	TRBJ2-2	CASTPQASGSIGELFF	TGTGCCAGCACCCCTCAGGCTAGCGGGAGTATCGGGGAGCTGTTTTTT
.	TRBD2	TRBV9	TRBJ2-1	CASSVESGRYRYNEQFF	TGTGCCAGCAGCGTAGAAAGCGGGAGGTATCGCTACAATGAGCAGTTCTTC
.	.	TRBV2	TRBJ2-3	CARTPPNTDTQYF	TGTGCCAGGACACCCCCCAACACAGATACGCAGTATTTT
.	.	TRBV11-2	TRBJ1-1	CASSLRSANTEAFF	TGTGCCAGCAGCTTAAGGTCTGCGAACACTGAAGCTTTCTTT
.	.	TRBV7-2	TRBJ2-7	CASSLGGLGLYEQYF	TGTGCCAGCAGCTTAGGCGGGTTGGGCTTGTACGAGCAGTACTTC
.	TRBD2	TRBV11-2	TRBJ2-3	CASSLDGGSSIDTQYF	TGTGCCAGCAGCTTAGACGGCGGGAGTTCCATCGATACGCAGTATTTT
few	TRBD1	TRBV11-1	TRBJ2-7	CASSIGTGSEQYF	TGTGCCAGCAGCATCGGGACAGGGAGCGAGCAGTACTTC
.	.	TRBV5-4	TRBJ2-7	CASSLAGTPPTMQYF	TGTGCCAGCAGCTTGGCCGGGACCCCCCCTACGATGCAGTACTTC
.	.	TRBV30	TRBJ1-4	CAWSHFRRVNEKLFF	TGTGCCTGGAGTCATTTCCGGAGAGTTAATGAAAAACTGTTTTTT